The TCR beta chain under discussion was sequenced for a study of T cell repertoires in cytomegalovirus infection. Overall study: Alongside well-studied HLA-B-restricted CMV epitopes, recently identified HLA-C-restricted CMV epitopes were also used. Public signatures in TCR beta pointed to CMV infection and matching HLA type.

TCRdb passed the reads through MiXCR, listing each CDR3 protein once. This table holds roughly 310,000 distinct CDR3 sequences, almost 30% found once. Note on this clonotype: The antigen is unknown.

Study-wide results and limits: Dominating the ex vivo response were HLA-C-restricted CMV-specific TCR beta clonotypes. Frequencies of public TCR beta families were cumulated, and this identified carriers of CMV plus the relevant HLA.

This specimen consisted of cultured PBMCs, obtained from culture after CMV antigen stimulation. The clonotype was recovered from a human donor in good health (CMV status not recorded). Some clones in this sample may be carry-over from other donors' samples.

CDR3 loop: CASSPYPTSRRRTNEKLFF. As DNA, the CDR3 is TGTGCCAGCAGCCCCTACCCGACTAGCAGGAGGCGTACTAATGAAAAACTGTTTTTT. The genes are TRBV7-2 and TRBJ1-4; no clear D gene. V lost 5 bases and J 2 bases, leaving 24 bases between the germline ends. The germline V gene encodes CDR1 SGHTA and CDR2 FQGNSA. The CDR3 extends over 19 amino acids.